This TCR beta chain was sequenced in a study of cytomegalovirus exposure and HLA in healthy donors. PCR employed 60 Vbeta and 13 Jbeta primers. The method was immunoSEQ multiplex PCR; TCRdb's version includes in-frame clones alone and lacks a portion of them. The sample lists under 200,000 clones, approximately 78% occurring once. General observations from the study: Later on, an analysis found that several of the most significant clusters appeared to be linked to common viral pathogens, which included parvovirus B19. A later analysis, which compared TCR beta chains of equal frequency, found the HLA-associated ones more clonally expanded.

Each donor was healthy, and each was a bone marrow donor. The CDR3 spans 16 residues. The count of this clone is one. Its antigen is not known. V gene TRBV21-1 combines with J gene TRBJ2-7; TRBD2, as called in the table, went unchecked against the DNA. TRBV21-1 is deemed a pseudogene. This clonotype was obtained from a woman aged 18-29 years in good health and CMV-seronegative. Sequenced material: PBMCs. CDR3: CASSKGGGHSSYEQYF. In DNA, the CDR3 is TGTGCCAGCAGCAAAGGGGGAGGTCACAGCTCCTACGAGCAGTACTTC.